Following are 32 T cell receptor beta chains from one sample sequenced in a study of T cells in Graves' hyperthyroidism and ophthalmopathy. It was RNA transcripts that yielded the amplified TCR beta CDR3 regions. An initial round of RT-PCR targeting the TCR CDR3 relied on the HTBI primer set. TCRdb analysed the multiplex PCR reads with MiXCR anew, one entry per CDR3 protein. The sample records fewer than 750,000 distinct CDR3 sequences, about 14% being singletons. Sequencing input: blood. The source of these receptors is a woman between 50 and 59 years old with Graves' ophthalmopathy.

This clonotype was seen at least ten times. V is TRBV5-5 and J is TRBJ1-2, with 12 bases identical to TRBD1. J gave up 3 bases and V 4 bases, and 7 bases lay outside the gene matches. The CDR3 has 16 amino acids. In germline, CDR1 is SGHKS, CDR2 YYEKEE (reference sequence). As DNA, the CDR3 is TGTGCCAGCAGCCCCCGCGGGACAGGGGGCGACTATGGCTACACCTTC. Translation gives CASSPRGTGGDYGYTF.

This clonotype was counted many times. A read error may account for a junction end that differs from germline. The genes are TRBV5-1 and TRBJ2-7; TRBD2 matches at 13 bases. In germline, CDR1 is SGHRS, CDR2 YFSETQ. This CDR3 is 15 amino acids long. CDR3 loop: CASSSGLAGVYEQYF. DNA of the CDR3: TGTGCCAGCAGCTCCGGACTAGCGGGAGTTTACGAGCAGTACTTC.

This clonotype was found a few times. A much larger clone sits a single nucleotide away, making a read error possible. V usage is TRBV6-1 and J usage is TRBJ1-6; tentative D call: TRBD1 (5 bases). CDR3 length: 16 residues. Trimming removed 7 bases from V and 7 bases from J, with 20 bases in between. Germline values: CDR1 MNHNS, CDR2 SASEGT. CDR3 nucleotide sequence: TGTGCCAGCATCAAGGGACGGGATGGTTACAATTCACCCCTCCACTTT. Its protein product is CASIKGRDGYNSPLHF.

In its sample, this clonotype was seen a few times. The gene calls are TRBV9 and TRBJ2-2, with 9 bases fitting TRBD1. With 4 bases clipped from V and 5 bases from J, the junction kept 6 bases outside the gene matches. Germline CDR1 reads SGDLS; CDR2 reads YYNGEE. CDR3 length: 15 residues. The CDR3 DNA reads TGTGCCAGCAGCCCACAGGGGGCGGCAACCGGGGAGCTGTTTTTT. Translated, it gives CASSPQGAATGELFF.

This chain connects TRBV12-3 or TRBV12-4 to TRBJ2-4; D is possibly TRBD2 (6 bases). The V end lost 4 bases, the J end lost 11 bases, and 21 bases lay between the germline ends. The CDR3 extends over 15 amino acids. DNA for the CDR3: TGTGCCAGCAGTTCTAGAGCGGGTGAGATGTCCGTTCAGTACTTC. Translating gives CASSSRAGEMSVQYF.

This clonotype was found many times. This rearrangement joins TRBV10-3 to TRBJ2-1; 7 nucleotides line up with TRBD2. Trimming removed 4 bases from V and 2 bases from J; junction bases left unmatched: 5. There are 15 residues in the CDR3. Germline V CDR1 and CDR2: ENHRY, SYGVKD. For the CDR3, the DNA is TGTGCCATCAGTGGAGCCGGGACTACCTACAATGAGCAGTTCTTC. It encodes CAISGAGTTYNEQFF.

Many counts were recorded for this clonotype. The CDR3 protein is CASSSSGRGHYNEQFF. DNA for the CDR3: TGTGCCAGCAGTTCGAGCGGGAGGGGTCATTACAATGAGCAGTTCTTC. This chain connects TRBV28 to TRBJ2-1; 10 positions agree with TRBD2. CDR1 and CDR2 (germline): MDHEN, SYDVKM. This CDR3 contains 16 residues. With 4 bases clipped from V and 4 bases from J, the junction kept 7 bases outside the gene matches. Complete variable domain (other parts from reference TRBV28 and TRBJ2-1): DVKVTQSSRYLVKRTGEKVFLECVQDMDHENMFWYRQDPGLGLRLIYFSYDVKMKEKGDIPEGYSVSREKKERFSLILESASTNQTSMYLCASSSSGRGHYNEQFFGPGTRLTVL.

The rearrangement links TRBV27 to TRBJ1-1; D might be TRBD1 (5 bases). Germline V gives CDR1 MNHEY, CDR2 SMNVEV (reference sequence). The CDR3 length is 16 residues. The V end was cut by 6 bases, the J end by 5 bases, with 22 bases between. The CDR3 coding sequence is TGTGCCAGCAGAACCTTGAGGGGCCCCTGGGGGACTGAAGCTTTCTTT. Translated, it gives CASRTLRGPWGTEAFF.

This clonotype came up a few times. The rearrangement joins TRBV5-1 to TRBJ2-7, with no clear D. The CDR3 is 14 amino acids. The V gene lost 4 bases and the J gene lost 3 bases, with 14 bases spanning the gap. Germline CDR1 reads SGHRS; CDR2 reads YFSETQ. CDR3: CASSPVGIYYEQYF. The DNA for the CDR3 is TGCGCCAGCAGCCCGGTTGGCATTTACTACGAGCAGTACTTC.

The table lists this clonotype with a few counts. The chain joins TRBV9 to TRBJ2-5; tentatively, D is TRBD2 (5 bases). This CDR3 is built from 15 residues. Germline V CDR1 and CDR2: SGDLS, YYNGEE. V was cut by 4 bases and J by 5 bases, with 18 bases left in between. CDR3 sequence (DNA): TGTGCCAGCAGCCCAGGTATTACTAGACGGGAGACCCAGTACTTC. This sequence encodes CASSPGITRRETQYF.

V gene TRBV3-1 combines with J gene TRBJ2-7; 11 nucleotides agree with TRBD2. The junction had 12 bases not matched to a gene; V was cut back by 1 base and J by 4 bases. This CDR3 contains 18 residues. CDR1 is LGHDT, CDR2 YNNKEL, per germline (reference sequence). CDR3: CASSQVPPGLAVPYEQYF. The CDR3 DNA is TGTGCCAGCAGCCAAGTCCCCCCGGGACTAGCGGTACCTTACGAGCAGTACTTC.

The rearrangement uses TRBV28 and TRBJ1-5; D is ambiguous. Trimming took 7 bases from V and 3 from J, leaving 7 bases between them. The CDR3 has 12 amino acids. From germline, CDR1 is MDHEN and CDR2 SYDVKM. The CDR3 reads CASTEANQPQHF. The CDR3 DNA is TGTGCCAGCACGGAGGCCAATCAGCCCCAGCATTTT.

This clonotype occurred many times. The chain couples TRBV20-1 to TRBJ2-2; D gene uncertain. Per the germline V gene, CDR1 is DFQATT and CDR2 is SNEGSKA (reference sequence). Trimming removed 8 bases at V and 1 base at J, with 11 bases between. CDR3 length equals 13 residues. The CDR3 DNA reads as TGCAGTCTAAAACTGGGGAACACCGGGGAGCTGTTTTTT. It codes for CSLKLGNTGELFF.

Many counts were recorded for this clonotype. The V call is TRBV28, the J call TRBJ2-7; D unclear. The germline V gene encodes CDR1 MDHEN and CDR2 SYDVKM. V was clipped by 6 bases and J by 4 bases, with 7 bases between them. The CDR3 has 11 residues. CDR3 protein: CASRTTYEQYF. The CDR3, as DNA: TGTGCCAGCAGAACAACGTACGAGCAGTACTTC.

This clonotype was counted at least ten times. This chain uses TRBV3-1 with TRBJ2-1; tentatively, D is TRBD1 or TRBD2 (5 bases each). The V end was cut by 1 base, the J end by 5 bases, with 12 bases between. In germline, CDR1 is LGHDT, CDR2 YNNKEL (reference sequence). The CDR3 is 15 residues long. The CDR3 sequence is CASSQGGPGNNEQFF. In DNA form, the CDR3 reads TGTGCCAGCAGCCAAGGGGGCCCGGGAAACAATGAGCAGTTCTTC.

This clonotype was observed a few times. The chain carries TRBV19 and TRBJ2-1; D might be TRBD2 (6 bases). Germline CDR1 is LNHDA and CDR2 is SQIVND (reference sequence). V was clipped by 7 bases and J by 2 bases, with 15 bases between them. There are 15 residues in the CDR3. The DNA for the CDR3 is TGTGCCAGTAAGGGGACTTCCCTTACCTACAATGAGCAGTTCTTC. The encoded protein is CASKGTSLTYNEQFF.

The CDR3 DNA sequence: TGTGCCAGCAGTGAAGGCTTGTTGGCTTTCTTT. It translates to CASSEGLLAFF. The rearrangement links TRBV25-1 to TRBJ1-1; D is uncertain. The V end lost 2 bases, the J end lost 11 bases, and 9 bases lay between the germline ends. The germline V gene encodes CDR1 MGHDK and CDR2 SYGVNS. The CDR3 loop spans 11 amino acids.

The V and J genes are TRBV20-1 and TRBJ2-1; 13 nucleotides agree with TRBD2. CDR1 and CDR2 (germline): DFQATT, SNEGSKA (reference sequence). With V trimmed by 3 bases and J by 9 bases, 8 bases remained unmatched. This CDR3 spans 15 amino acids. The CDR3 DNA is TGCAGTGCTAGTGGCGGACTAGCGGGAGCGGTTGAGCAGTTCTTC. This gives the protein CSASGGLAGAVEQFF.

This clonotype was counted between two and nine times. The J gene is TRBJ2-2, the V gene TRBV2; no reliable D call. Germline loops: CDR1 SNHLY, CDR2 FYNNEI. V gave up 10 bases and J gave up 8 bases, with 20 bases separating them. CDR3 length: 14 residues. This chain's CDR3 is CATQPKQVAGELFF. The CDR3 coding sequence is TGTGCCACTCAACCAAAACAAGTGGCAGGGGAGCTGTTTTTT. Supplemented by reference TRBV2 and TRBJ2-2, the full variable domain reads EPEVTQTPSHQVTQMGQEVILRCVPISNHLYFYWYRQILGQKVEFLVSFYNNEISEKSEIFDDQFSVERPDGSNFTLKIRSTKLEDSAMYFCATQPKQVAGELFFGEGSRLTVL.

A single count supports this clonotype. V usage is TRBV20-1 and J usage is TRBJ2-7; 7 positions agree with TRBD1. Looked up from germline, CDR1 is DFQATT and CDR2 is SNEGSKA (reference sequence). V trimming: 2 bases; J trimming: 0 bases; junction bases outside the gene matches: 7. CDR3 size: 15 residues. In nucleotides, the CDR3 is TGCAGTGCTAGAAACCGGGACAGCTACTCCTACGAGCAGTACTTC. It codes for CSARNRDSYSYEQYF.

This clonotype was counted at least ten times. The J gene is TRBJ1-5, the V gene TRBV20-1; D is undetermined. V was pared by 4 bases and J by 1 base, with 11 bases between. This CDR3 contains 14 residues. Per the germline V gene, CDR1 is DFQATT and CDR2 is SNEGSKA (reference sequence). The CDR3 region is CSATHDMSNQPQHF. DNA for the CDR3: TGCAGTGCTACACACGACATGAGCAATCAGCCCCAGCATTTT.

This clonotype was picked up a small number of times. This rearrangement joins TRBV5-1 to TRBJ1-3; D ambiguous. The CDR3 is 17 residues long. CDR1 SGHRS and CDR2 YFSETQ come from the germline V gene. V gave up 0 bases and J gave up 0 bases, with 13 bases separating them. CDR3 residues: CASSLEGTALSGNTIYF. Here the CDR3 DNA reads TGCGCCAGCAGCTTGGAAGGAACAGCCCTCTCTGGAAACACCATATATTTT.

The V and J genes are TRBV30 and TRBJ1-1; no reliable D call. V lost 8 bases to trimming and J lost 1 base, with 14 bases between them. The CDR3 extends over 13 amino acids. Per the germline V gene, CDR1 is GTSNPN and CDR2 is SVGIG (reference sequence). The CDR3 region has the DNA TGTGCCGCGGGCGAAGAGGCGAACACTGAAGCTTTCTTT. This encodes CAAGEEANTEAFF.

The chain joins TRBV15 to TRBJ2-7; 13 bases map to TRBD2. This CDR3 region has 17 residues. Germline-derived CDR1 and CDR2 are LNHNV and YYDKDF (reference sequence). The junction had 6 bases not matched to a gene; V was cut back by 1 base and J by 3 bases. The CDR3 reads CATSRVWTSGRVYEQYF. In nucleotides, the CDR3 is TGTGCCACCAGCAGAGTCTGGACTAGCGGGAGAGTCTACGAGCAGTACTTC.

This clonotype was observed a few times. The V and J genes are TRBV18 and TRBJ2-6; D is unclear. Germline values: CDR1 KGHSH, CDR2 LQKENI. The length of the CDR3 is 16 residues. Trimming took 2 bases from V and 0 from J, leaving 8 bases between them. The CDR3 DNA is TGTGCCAGCTCACCAGGTCCGAGCTCTGGGGCCAACGTCCTGACTTTC. It yields the protein CASSPGPSSGANVLTF.

This clonotype showed up many times. The chain joins TRBV2 to TRBJ2-5; TRBD1 might be the D (5 bases). Germline CDR1 reads SNHLY; CDR2 reads FYNNEI. CDR3 length: 14 amino acids. Deletions cut 1 base from V and 3 bases from J, with 9 bases between. CDR3 amino acids: CASSEEGMEETQYF. The CDR3 DNA reads as TGTGCCAGCAGTGAAGAGGGGATGGAAGAGACCCAGTACTTC.

This clonotype was counted ten times or more. V gene TRBV28 combines with J gene TRBJ2-7; 16 bases are shared with TRBD2. CDR3 length: 18 amino acids. J gave up 6 bases and V 6 bases, and 14 bases lay outside the gene matches. The germline V gene has CDR1 MDHEN and CDR2 SYDVKM. The DNA of the CDR3 is TGTGCCAGCAGCCCGGAGAAGGTGGGGACTAGCGGGAGGGGCGAGCAGTACTTC. Protein: CASSPEKVGTSGRGEQYF.

The chain carries TRBV7-9 and TRBJ2-2, with 15 bases aligning to TRBD2. The CDR3 spans 16 residues. Trimming took 3 bases from V and 7 from J; bases not matched to a gene: 3. CDR1 is SEHNR and CDR2 is FQNEAQ in the germline V gene (reference sequence). CDR3 sequence (DNA): TGTGCCAGCAGCTTCGGGACTAGCGGGAGGAACGGGGAGCTGTTTTTT. Its protein is CASSFGTSGRNGELFF. Combining the CDR3 with reference TRBV7-9 and TRBJ2-2 gives the whole variable domain DTGVSQNPRHKITKRGQNVTFRCDPISEHNRLYWYRQTLGQGPEFLTYFQNEAQLEKSRLLSDRFSAERPKGSFSTLEIQRTEQGDSAMYLCASSFGTSGRNGELFFGEGSRLTVL.

The table lists this clonotype with many counts. CDR3 in amino acids: CSASPLRGKYNEQFF. CDR3 DNA: TGCAGTGCTAGCCCTCTCCGCGGGAAGTACAATGAGCAGTTCTTC. This chain links TRBV20-1 with TRBJ2-1; maybe TRBD2 (6 bases). Germline CDR1 reads DFQATT; CDR2 reads SNEGSKA (reference sequence). V was shortened by 3 bases and J by 4 bases, with 16 bases between the two germline ends. This CDR3 region has 15 residues.

This clonotype was found once. V usage is TRBV27 and J usage is TRBJ2-5; D not resolved. With 5 bases removed from V and 2 bases from J, the gap between germline ends came to 15 bases. CDR1 is MNHEY and CDR2 is SMNVEV in the germline V gene (reference sequence). This CDR3 spans 15 amino acids. CDR3 DNA: TGTGCCAGCAGTCTCAGACGGAATGTACAAGAGACCCAGTACTTC. The encoded protein is CASSLRRNVQETQYF.

The chain is built from TRBV4-2 and TRBJ2-1; 11 bases are a match to TRBD2. This CDR3 contains 17 residues. J gave up 7 bases and V 4 bases, and 12 bases lay outside the gene matches. The V gene's germline CDR1 is LGHNA and CDR2 YNFKEQ. CDR3 nucleotides: TGTGCCAGCAGCCCGCAGATAGCGGGAGGGCCAGGGAATGAGCAGTTCTTC. Translated: CASSPQIAGGPGNEQFF.

The sample holds a few counts of this clonotype. The rearrangement uses TRBV7-2 and TRBJ2-2; TRBD2 is a possible D gene (5 bases). CDR1 and CDR2 from the germline V gene are SGHTA and FQGNSA. V shed 5 bases and J shed 4 bases, with 20 bases lying between them. CDR3 size: 17 residues. The CDR3 DNA follows: TGTGCCAGCAGCCATGCTCCAGGCGTTCGGGGCACCGGGGAGCTGTTTTTT. It translates to CASSHAPGVRGTGELFF.